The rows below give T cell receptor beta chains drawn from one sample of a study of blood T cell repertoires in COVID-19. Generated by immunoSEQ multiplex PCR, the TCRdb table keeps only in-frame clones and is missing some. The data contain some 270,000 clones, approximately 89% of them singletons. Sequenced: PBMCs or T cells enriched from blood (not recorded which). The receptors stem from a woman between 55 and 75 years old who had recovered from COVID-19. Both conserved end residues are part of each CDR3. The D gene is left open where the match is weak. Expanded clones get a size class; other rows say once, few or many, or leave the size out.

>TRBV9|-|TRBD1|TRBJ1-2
TGTGCCAGCAGCGCTTCACAGGGGTCTGACGGCTACACCTTC
CASSASQGSDGYTF
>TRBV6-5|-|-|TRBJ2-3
TGTGCCAGCAGTTATGGCGCGGGACTCACAGATACGCAGTATTTT
CASSYGAGLTDTQYF
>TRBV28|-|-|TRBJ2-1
TGTGCCAGCAGTTTATACGGGGGTAGGTACAATGAGCAGTTCTTC
CASSLYGGRYNEQFF
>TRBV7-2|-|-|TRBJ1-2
TGTGCCAGCAACCCGACAGGTCCCAACTATGGCTACACCTTC
CASNPTGPNYGYTF
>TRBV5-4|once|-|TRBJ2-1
TGTGCCAGCAGCGCCGGGACTTCGAGGAATGAGCAGTTCTTC
CASSAGTSRNEQFF
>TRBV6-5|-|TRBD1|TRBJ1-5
TGTGCCAGCAGACCCCAGGGGGCGAGCAATCAGCCCCAGCATTTT
CASRPQGASNQPQHF
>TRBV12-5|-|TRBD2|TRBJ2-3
TGTGCTAGTGGTTTGGTAGGGCTAGCGGGAATGGGAGATACGCAGTATTTT
CASGLVGLAGMGDTQYF
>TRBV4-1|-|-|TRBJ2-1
TGCGCCAGCAGCCAATATGGACTCCCCGGCGATGAGCAGTTCTTC
CASSQYGLPGDEQFF
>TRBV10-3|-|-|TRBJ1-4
TGTGCCATCAGTGAGACGGGTGGGTCAGAAAAACTGTTTTTT
CAISETGGSEKLFF
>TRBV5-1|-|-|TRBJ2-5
TGCGCCAGCAGCTTGGACCCCCAGGGGAACCAAGAGACCCAGTACTTC
CASSLDPQGNQETQYF
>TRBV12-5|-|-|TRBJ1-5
TGTGCTAGTGGTGGAGGGGCAGAAAGCAATCAGCCCCAGCATTTT
CASGGGAESNQPQHF
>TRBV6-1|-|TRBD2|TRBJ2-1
TGTGCCAGCAGTGCCCGGGGAGCGGGGGGACTGTACAATGAGCAGTTCTTC
CASSARGAGGLYNEQFF
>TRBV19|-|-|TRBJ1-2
TGTGCCAGTAGTATAGAAGTAGCCTGGAACTATGGCTACACCTTC
CASSIEVAWNYGYTF
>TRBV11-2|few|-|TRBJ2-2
TGTGCCAGCAGCGTATCGCAGGTGAACACCGGGGAGCTGTTTTTT
CASSVSQVNTGELFF
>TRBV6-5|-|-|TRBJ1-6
TGTGCCAGCAGAACGACAGATTATAATTCACCCCTCCACTTT
CASRTTDYNSPLHF
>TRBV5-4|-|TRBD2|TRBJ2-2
TGTGCCAGCAGCTTTATTCTAGCGGGGGGGCCAATGGAGCTGTTTTTT
CASSFILAGGPMELFF
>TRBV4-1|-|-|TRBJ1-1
TGCGCCAGCAACACTCCGGGCAGGGCAATCGCTGAAGCTTTCTTT
CASNTPGRAIAEAFF
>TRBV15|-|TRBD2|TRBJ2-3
TGTGCCACCAGCAGAGATACTGCGGGAGTAGAGGCAGATACGCAGTATTTT
CATSRDTAGVEADTQYF
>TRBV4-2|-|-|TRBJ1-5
TGTGCCAGCAGCCCCCTTGTCGCGGTCGAGCATTTT
CASSPLVAVEHF
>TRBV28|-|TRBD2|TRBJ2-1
TGTGCCAGCAGTGACGCCGCTAGAACGGGAGGCAATGAGCAGTTCTTC
CASSDAARTGGNEQFF
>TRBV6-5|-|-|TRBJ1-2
TGTGCCAGCAGTTACTCGAACCAGGGAGGCTATGGCTACACCTTC
CASSYSNQGGYGYTF
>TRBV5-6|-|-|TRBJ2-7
TGTGCCAGCAGCTTGAGGGCAGGGATTTTGGAGCAGTACTTC
CASSLRAGILEQYF
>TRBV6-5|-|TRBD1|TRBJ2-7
TGTGCCAGCAGAAAAACAGGGGGTTGGTCCTACGAGCAGTACTTC
CASRKTGGWSYEQYF
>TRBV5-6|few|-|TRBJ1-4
TGTGCCAGCAGCTTGAGAGATGAAAAACTGTTTTTT
CASSLRDEKLFF
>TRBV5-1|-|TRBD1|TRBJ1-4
TGCGCCAGCAGCTTGGGGACGACAGGGGGCTATGAAAAACTGTTTTTT
CASSLGTTGGYEKLFF
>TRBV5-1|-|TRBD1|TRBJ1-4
TGCGCCAGCAGCTTGAGGGCAGGACAGGGAATTAAGGCAACTAATGAAAAACTGTTTTTT
CASSLRAGQGIKATNEKLFF
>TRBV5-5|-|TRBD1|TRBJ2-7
TGTGCCAGCAGCCCGACAGGGGACTTGCTGGGGGAGCAGTACTTC
CASSPTGDLLGEQYF
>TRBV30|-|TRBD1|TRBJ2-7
TGTGCCTGGGCACGGGACAGATCCTACGAGCAGTACTTC
CAWARDRSYEQYF
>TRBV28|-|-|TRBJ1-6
TGTGCCAGCAACGCGGTTCAAAATTCACCCCTCCACTTT
CASNAVQNSPLHF
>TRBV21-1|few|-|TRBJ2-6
TGTGCCAGCAGCAAGAGACAGGGGATCTCTGGGGCCAACGTCCTGACTTTC
CASSKRQGISGANVLTF
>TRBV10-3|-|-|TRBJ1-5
TGTGCCATCAGTGAGTCGGGGCAGGGAAATCAGCCCCAGCATTTT
CAISESGQGNQPQHF
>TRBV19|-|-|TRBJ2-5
TGTGCCAGTAGTATCCAGTACCAAGAGACCCAGTACTTC
CASSIQYQETQYF
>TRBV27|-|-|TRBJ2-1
TGTGCCAGCAGTATACAGGTATCCTACAATGAGCAGTTCTTC
CASSIQVSYNEQFF
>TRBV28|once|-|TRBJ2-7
TGTGCCAGCACCCCTTCGACGGGGGTTTACGAGCAGTACTTC
CASTPSTGVYEQYF
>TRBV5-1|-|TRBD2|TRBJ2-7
TGCGCCAGCAGCTGGGGATACACTAGCGGGGGTTGGGACGAGCAGTACTTC
CASSWGYTSGGWDEQYF
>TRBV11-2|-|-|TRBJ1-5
TGTGCCAGCAGCAAAACCGGGGGATATCAGCCCCAGCATTTT
CASSKTGGYQPQHF
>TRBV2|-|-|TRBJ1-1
TGTGCCAGCAGTGAACAGGGAAGGTTGAGGACTGAAGCTTTCTTT
CASSEQGRLRTEAFF